This is a list of T cell receptor beta chains from one sample in a study of beta chain features in type 1 diabetes. The method was immunoSEQ multiplex PCR; TCRdb's version includes in-frame clones alone and lacks a portion of them. The sample has about 160,000 clones, roughly 60% seen once; the top ten hold about 0.1%. Sequences were obtained from naive CD4+ T cells from blood. The receptors stem from a man in his thirties or forties with type 1 diabetes. Both conserved end residues are part of each CDR3. D genes are given only for firm matches. A row's size may be missing; if present it is once, few, many or a size class.

V	size	D	J	DNA	CDR3
TRBV2	-	TRBD1	TRBJ1-1	TGTGCCAGCAGTCCAGAGGGGGCGATGAACACTGAAGCTTTCTTT	CASSPEGAMNTEAFF
TRBV10-3	few	-	TRBJ2-5	TGTGCCATCAGTGAGTCTACTAGCCCAGAGACCCAGTACTTC	CAISESTSPETQYF
TRBV30	-	-	TRBJ2-2	TGTGCCTGGACTCTCTTCGGGGAGCTGTTTTTT	CAWTLFGELFF
TRBV4-3	-	TRBD1	TRBJ2-6	TGCGCCAGCAGCCCGGCGCAGACAGGGGCCGGGGCCAACGTCCTGACTTTC	CASSPAQTGAGANVLTF
TRBV7-8	-	-	TRBJ2-1	TGTGCCAGCAGCTCGGGACGGCGAACGACAGGAGACAATGAGCAGTTCTTC	CASSSGRRTTGDNEQFF
TRBV29-1	-	-	TRBJ1-2	TGCAGCGCAGGGACGGCCGGGGCCTATGGCTACACCTTC	CSAGTAGAYGYTF
TRBV4-2	few	TRBD2	TRBJ2-3	TGTGCCAGCAGCCAAGATACGGCTAGCGGGGGGACAGATACGCAGTATTTT	CASSQDTASGGTDTQYF
TRBV28	-	TRBD1	TRBJ2-7	TGTGCCAGCAGCTATGGACAGGTCCTGGGAGAGCAGTACTTC	CASSYGQVLGEQYF
TRBV9	-	TRBD1	TRBJ2-7	TGTGCCAGCAGCGTAGATCTGGGACAGGGCTCCTACGAGCAGTACTTC	CASSVDLGQGSYEQYF
TRBV29-1	-	TRBD2	TRBJ2-1	TGCAGCGTTGAAGCGTCTAGCGGGGGATACACTCCTGAGCAGTTCTTC	CSVEASSGGYTPEQFF
TRBV29-1	few	-	TRBJ1-1	TGCAGCTTCGGACCCTCCGGCACTGAAGCTTTCTTT	CSFGPSGTEAFF
TRBV30	-	-	TRBJ1-1	TGTGCCTCTACCTCCCGGGACGCCCTTAAAGCTTTCTTT	CASTSRDALKAFF
TRBV28	-	TRBD1	TRBJ2-7	TGTGCCACCCTAGGGACAGCTCCCTCCTACGAGCAGTACTTC	CATLGTAPSYEQYF
TRBV7-2	-	TRBD2	TRBJ2-1	TGTGCCAGCAGGATACATAGCGGGGACTACAATGAGCAGTTCTTC	CASRIHSGDYNEQFF
TRBV14	-	-	TRBJ2-7	TGTGCCAGCAGCCAAGTTTTCGACTCCTACGAGCAGTACTTC	CASSQVFDSYEQYF
TRBV29-1	few	-	TRBJ1-1	TGCAGCGCGGAAAGTCCAATTAACACTGAAGCTTTCTTT	CSAESPINTEAFF
TRBV2	-	-	TRBJ2-1	TGTGCCAGCAGCCTACTAGTTACGGGGAGCAATGAGCAGTTCTTC	CASSLLVTGSNEQFF
TRBV30	once	TRBD2	TRBJ2-5	TGTGCCTGGAGCCGGGGGGATGTGGAGACCCAGTACTTC	CAWSRGDVETQYF
TRBV30	-	-	TRBJ1-6	TGTGCCTGGAGTGGCGGGAAATCACCCCTCCACTTT	CAWSGGKSPLHF
TRBV4-3	-	-	TRBJ1-1	TGCGCCAGCAGCCAAGGATTATGGTGGACTGAAGCTTTCTTT	CASSQGLWWTEAFF
TRBV5-1	-	-	TRBJ2-7	TGCGCCAGCAGCTTGGCTAACGAGCAGTACTTC	CASSLANEQYF
TRBV18	-	-	TRBJ2-7	TGTGCCAGCTCACCAAGCTCGGACGAGCAGTACTTC	CASSPSSDEQYF
TRBV19	-	-	TRBJ1-5	TGTGCCAGTACCCTGGGGCGTTTCAATCAGCCCCAGCATTTT	CASTLGRFNQPQHF
TRBV29-1	-	-	TRBJ1-2	TGCAGCGCCTCAGGGGTCCGCCTAAGAGGCTACACCTTC	CSASGVRLRGYTF
TRBV5-1	-	TRBD1	TRBJ2-7	TGCGCCAGCAGCCCCGAGGCGGGACAGGAAAGCTCCTACGAGCAGTACTTC	CASSPEAGQESSYEQYF
TRBV30	-	-	TRBJ1-2	TGTGCCTGGAGTCCCGACGGATGGAAAGGTGGCTACACCTTC	CAWSPDGWKGGYTF
TRBV7-2	-	-	TRBJ2-3	TGTGCCAGCAGCTTAGCGGGCGGCACAGATACGCAGTATTTT	CASSLAGGTDTQYF
TRBV29-1	-	-	TRBJ1-1	TGCAGCGTTAGGACAGACATGAACACTGAAGCTTTCTTT	CSVRTDMNTEAFF
TRBV7-9	-	TRBD1	TRBJ2-5	TGTGCCAGCAGAGTAGGGGGCGTAGAGACCCAGTACTTC	CASRVGGVETQYF
TRBV18	-	-	TRBJ2-2	TGTGCCAGCTCACCTAGGACCCCGAACACCGGGGAGCTGTTTTTT	CASSPRTPNTGELFF
TRBV11-2	few	TRBD1	TRBJ2-7	TGTGCCAGCAGCTTGGACAGGGATCACGAGCAGTACTTC	CASSLDRDHEQYF
TRBV5-1	once	-	TRBJ1-2	TGCGCCAGCAGCGCGGGACGGGATGACTATGGCTACACCTTC	CASSAGRDDYGYTF
TRBV28	-	-	TRBJ2-1	TGTGCCAGCCGCACAGGGAACCAGGTATACAATGAGCAGTTCTTC	CASRTGNQVYNEQFF
TRBV11-2	-	TRBD2	TRBJ2-1	TGTGCCAGCAGCTCCGGACTAGCCCAGTACAATGAGCAGTTCTTC	CASSSGLAQYNEQFF
TRBV30	-	-	TRBJ2-5	TGTGCCTGGAGCCGGGACATACTTCAAGAGACCCAGTACTTC	CAWSRDILQETQYF
TRBV9	-	-	TRBJ2-5	TGTGCCAGCAGCGGAGGGGGACACCAAGAGACCCAGTACTTC	CASSGGGHQETQYF
TRBV29-1	-	TRBD1	TRBJ1-4	TGCAGCGCCTCCGGGACAGGGAATGAAAAACTGTTTTTT	CSASGTGNEKLFF
TRBV29-1	few	-	TRBJ1-1	TGCAGCGCTGACAGCCGGAACACTGAAGCTTTCTTT	CSADSRNTEAFF
TRBV2	-	TRBD2	TRBJ2-5	TGTGCCAGCAGTCCCTTGGCTAGCGGGTATCAAGAGACCCAGTACTTC	CASSPLASGYQETQYF
TRBV28	-	TRBD2	TRBJ2-1	TGTGCCAGCAGTTTAGCGGGAGGGGGGTACAATGAGCAGTTCTTC	CASSLAGGGYNEQFF
TRBV11-2	-	-	TRBJ2-4	TGTGCCAGCAGGTTTACGCGACAGCCTCAAAACATTCAGTACTTC	CASRFTRQPQNIQYF
TRBV2	few	-	TRBJ2-1	TGTGCCAGCAGTGGGGGACTGGAGCAGTTCTTC	CASSGGLEQFF
TRBV6-6	-	-	TRBJ2-3	TGTGCCAGCAGTTACTCGTCGGGCCCGGGGGCAGATACGCAGTATTTT	CASSYSSGPGADTQYF
TRBV5-4	-	TRBD2	TRBJ2-5	TGTGCCAGCAGCTTGACTAGCGGGCAAGAGACCCAGTACTTC	CASSLTSGQETQYF
TRBV18	few	-	TRBJ1-5	TGTGCCAGCTCACCTAGGGGGGCCGGGATTCAGCCCCAGCATTTT	CASSPRGAGIQPQHF
TRBV10-3	-	TRBD1	TRBJ1-6	TGTGCCTCGAGCGGACAGGGCGATTCACCCCTCCACTTT	CASSGQGDSPLHF
TRBV29-1	-	-	TRBJ2-7	TGCAGCGTTGATACAGACCGAGCCTACGAGCAGTACTTC	CSVDTDRAYEQYF
TRBV30	-	-	TRBJ1-1	TGTGCCTGGAGTGTACTGGGGGCTGCTGAAGCTTTCTTT	CAWSVLGAAEAFF
TRBV25-1	once	TRBD1	TRBJ2-4	TGTGCCAGCAGCGGGGACAGGTTAGCCAAAAACATTCAGTACTTC	CASSGDRLAKNIQYF
TRBV2	-	-	TRBJ2-5	TGTGCCAGCAGTGACAGGGACCAGACCCAGTACTTC	CASSDRDQTQYF
TRBV7-2	-	-	TRBJ2-3	TGTGCCAGCAGCTTAGCTGGGAACACAGATACGCAGTATTTT	CASSLAGNTDTQYF
TRBV30	-	TRBD2	TRBJ2-1	TGTGCCTGGAGTACCACCGGGACTAGCGCTCCCACATACAATGAGCAGTTCTTC	CAWSTTGTSAPTYNEQFF
TRBV29-1	-	-	TRBJ1-1	TGCAGCGGAAACCGGGGCCCGGTGGGCACTGAAGCTTTCTTT	CSGNRGPVGTEAFF
TRBV29-1	-	-	TRBJ1-1	TGCAGCGTTGGGGGGCAGACGGTGAACACTGAAGCTTTCTTT	CSVGGQTVNTEAFF
TRBV1	-	-	TRBJ2-4	TGCACCAGCAGCCACGCCGGCCGGACAGATCTAGCCAAAAACATTCAGTACTTC	CTSSHAGRTDLAKNIQYF
TRBV30	-	TRBD1	TRBJ2-1	TGTGCCTGGAGTGTAGCACGAACAGGGGGTCGGAATGAGCAGTTCTTC	CAWSVARTGGRNEQFF
TRBV13	-	-	TRBJ2-7	TGTGCCAGCAGTTCCTTGTGGCAGGGGTCGGTCGAGCAGTACTTC	CASSSLWQGSVEQYF